These 24 T cell receptor beta chains were sequenced from one sample in a study of cytomegalovirus exposure and HLA in healthy donors. PCR involved 60 Vbeta and 13 Jbeta primers. The table came from immunoSEQ multiplex PCR; TCRdb's copy has only in-frame clones and leaves some out. The table shows roughly 80,000 clones, with 75% to 85% occurring only once. Sequences were obtained from PBMCs. These receptors originate from a man in his forties in good health and CMV-seronegative.

This clone was counted between two and nine times. The rearrangement joins TRBV29-1 to TRBJ1-1, with 11 bases identical to TRBD1. V was clipped by 6 bases and J by 1 base; unmatched bases: 13. Germline CDR1 SQVTM, CDR2 ANQGSEA. This CDR3 has 17 amino acids. The CDR3 DNA follows: TGCAGCGTCCCCTCCGGGACAGGGGGATTCAGGAACACTGAAGCTTTCTTT. Its translation: CSVPSGTGGFRNTEAFF. Based on the CDR3 plus reference TRBV29-1 and TRBJ1-1, the full variable domain is SAVISQKPSRDICQRGTSLTIQCQVDSQVTMMFWYRQQPGQSLTLIATANQGSEATYESGFVIDKFPISRPNLTFSTLTVSNMSPEDSSIYLCSVPSGTGGFRNTEAFFGQGTRLTVV.

The chain joins TRBV14 to TRBJ1-5; tentatively, D is TRBD1 (6 bases). V lost 4 bases and J 5 bases, leaving 12 bases between the germline ends. The V gene's germline CDR1 is SGHDN and CDR2 FVKESK. This CDR3 is 14 amino acids long. The CDR3 loop is CASSPTGWDQPQHF. CDR3 DNA: TGTGCCAGCAGCCCTACAGGGTGGGATCAGCCCCAGCATTTT.

The chain links TRBV18 to TRBJ2-7, with 12 bases aligning to TRBD2. The CDR3 length is 15 residues. V lost 6 bases to trimming and J lost 3 bases; unmatched junction nucleotides: 6. CDR1 is KGHSH, CDR2 LQKENI, per germline. The CDR3 loop is CASSPTSGGFYEQYF. The CDR3 coding sequence is TGTGCCAGCTCTCCGACTAGCGGGGGCTTCTACGAGCAGTACTTC.

The chain couples TRBV30 to TRBJ1-5; perhaps TRBD1 as D (6 bases). This CDR3 is built from 14 residues. Germline V gives CDR1 GTSNPN, CDR2 SVGIG (reference sequence). Trimming pared 3 bases from V and 5 bases from J, leaving 14 bases between. The CDR3 is CAWSRDNRDQPQHF. The CDR3 DNA follows: TGTGCCTGGAGCCGGGACAACCGCGATCAGCCCCAGCATTTT.

The V and J genes are TRBV7-9 and TRBJ2-7; the D is unclear. Trimming shortened V by 4 bases and J by 3 bases, and 7 bases separated the two germline ends. This CDR3 contains 12 residues. In germline, CDR1 is SEHNR, CDR2 FQNEAQ (reference sequence). The CDR3 region is CASSSVHYEQYF. The CDR3 DNA is TGTGCCAGCAGCTCGGTCCACTACGAGCAGTACTTC.

The genes are TRBV27 and TRBJ2-5; 10 nucleotides align to TRBD2. CDR1 and CDR2 (germline): MNHEY, SMNVEV (reference sequence). The CDR3 extends over 15 amino acids. V lost 5 bases to trimming and J lost 1 base; unmatched junction nucleotides: 4. The CDR3 DNA sequence: TGTGCCAGCAGTCCGACTAGCGGGTCCCAAGAGACCCAGTACTTC. This translates into CASSPTSGSQETQYF.

The chain employs TRBV7-9 and TRBJ1-5, with unresolved D. Germline loops: CDR1 SEHNR, CDR2 FQNEAQ (reference sequence). CDR3 length: 14 amino acids. V was trimmed by 3 bases and J by 5 bases, leaving 11 bases between them. The CDR3 DNA reads as TGTGCCAGCAGCTTGACCGGAGGATATCAGCCCCAGCATTTT. Residues: CASSLTGGYQPQHF.

J is TRBJ1-2 and V is TRBV4-3; 12 nucleotides align to TRBD1. This CDR3 is built from 15 residues. Per germline, CDR1 LGHNA and CDR2 YSLEER. J lost 8 bases, V lost 2 bases, and 6 bases had no gene match. CDR3: CASSQTGQGARGYTF. The CDR3 DNA reads TGCGCCAGCAGCCAAACGGGACAGGGGGCGAGGGGCTACACCTTC.

This clone appeared once. The chain recombines TRBV18 with TRBJ1-3; TRBD1 might be the D (6 bases). The V end lost 8 bases, the J end lost 4 bases, and 12 bases lay between the germline ends. The CDR3 sequence is 13 residues long. Germline assignment: CDR1 KGHSH and CDR2 LQKENI. DNA of the CDR3: TGTGCCAGCACCCAGGGGTTCGGAAACACCATATATTTT. Its translation is CASTQGFGNTIYF.

The V call is TRBV7-3, the J call TRBJ2-1, with a possible D match to TRBD2 (5 bases). Germline CDR1 and CDR2: SGHTA and FQGTGA. V dropped 6 bases and J dropped 6 bases, with 15 bases sitting between them. The CDR3 sequence is 14 residues long. CDR3 residues: CASSLGLAPNEQFF. CDR3 DNA: TGTGCCAGCAGTCTCGGACTGGCCCCCAATGAGCAGTTCTTC.

J is TRBJ2-7 and V is TRBV5-1; possibly TRBD1 for D (6 bases). V was pared by 1 base and J by 4 bases, with 12 bases between. The CDR3 consists of 14 residues. The germline gives CDR1 SGHRS, CDR2 YFSETQ. The CDR3 region has the DNA TGCGCCAGCAGCTTGCGGGCAGGGGCGTACGAGCAGTACTTC. Protein sequence: CASSLRAGAYEQYF.

This chain joins TRBV7-6 and TRBJ2-7; 10 bases align to TRBD2. Germline-derived CDR1 and CDR2 are SGHVS and FNYEAQ. The CDR3 length is 16 residues. Losses at the gene ends were 1 base for V and 1 base for J; bases not matched to a gene: 4. The CDR3 DNA is TGTGCCAGCAGCTTAGGGGGTAGCGGGGGGTCCTACGAGCAGTACTTC. It translates to CASSLGGSGGSYEQYF.

This sequence joins TRBV5-6 and TRBJ2-1; 11 nucleotides agree with TRBD1. The CDR3 has 16 residues. The V gene's germline CDR1 is SGHDT and CDR2 YYEEEE. J was trimmed by 8 bases and V by 4 bases; bases with no gene match: 11. CDR3 nucleotide sequence: TGTGCCAGCAGCCTGGACAGGACAGGGGGCTTAGATGAGCAGTTCTTC. Its translation: CASSLDRTGGLDEQFF. Drawing the rest from reference TRBV5-6 and TRBJ2-1, the complete variable domain is DAGVTQSPTHLIKTRGQQVTLRCSPKSGHDTVSWYQQALGQGPQFIFQYYEEEERQRGNFPDRFSGHQFPNYSSELNVNALLLGDSALYLCASSLDRTGGLDEQFFGPGTRLTVL.

V usage is TRBV13 and J usage is TRBJ2-6; D not certain. CDR1 is PRHDT, CDR2 FYEKMQ, per germline (reference sequence). V was cut by 2 bases and J by 1 base, with 6 bases left in between. The CDR3 totals 15 residues. The CDR3 nucleotides read TGTGCCAGCAGCTTACCGAGATCTGGGGCCAACGTCCTGACTTTC. Its protein product is CASSLPRSGANVLTF.

The DNA for the CDR3 is TGCGCCAGCAGCTTGGATAGCAGCGGGGCCAGGGAGCAGTTCTTC. This sequence encodes CASSLDSSGAREQFF. The gene calls are TRBV5-1 and TRBJ2-1; 7 bases are a match to TRBD2. CDR1 SGHRS and CDR2 YFSETQ come from the germline V gene. This CDR3 spans 15 amino acids. V trimming: 0 bases; J trimming: 10 bases; junction bases outside the gene matches: 10.

This sequence joins TRBV18 and TRBJ2-3; 9 positions match TRBD1. Unmatched junction bases numbered 8, after V lost 7 bases and J lost 6 bases. This CDR3 has 14 residues. Per germline, CDR1 KGHSH and CDR2 LQKENI. The CDR3 loop reads CASCQDRGYDTQYF. In nucleotides, the CDR3 is TGTGCCAGCTGCCAGGACAGGGGATACGATACGCAGTATTTT.

The chain is built from TRBV6-5 and TRBJ1-5, with D tentatively TRBD1 (5 bases). Germline lookup yields CDR1 MNHEY and CDR2 SVGAGI. With 5 bases removed from V and 7 bases from J, the gap between germline ends came to 18 bases. The CDR3 runs 15 residues. CDR3 in DNA: TGTGCCAGCAGTCGCGGGACGTTTGTAGGCCAGCCCCAGCATTTT. Amino acid sequence: CASSRGTFVGQPQHF.

This clone was counted only a few times. This sequence joins TRBV27 and TRBJ1-1; 8 bases map to TRBD1. The V and J ends lost 5 bases and 9 bases, in that order; junction bases with no gene match: 8. Germline V gene lookup returns CDR1 MNHEY and CDR2 SMNVEV (reference sequence). The CDR3 has 13 amino acids. CDR3 DNA: TGTGCCAGCAGTCCGACAGGGGATGTCAAAGCTTTCTTT. Amino acids: CASSPTGDVKAFF.

This chain uses TRBV18 with TRBJ2-2; 10 nucleotides agree with TRBD1. The V gene end was trimmed by 3 bases and the J gene end by 6 bases; junction bases not matched to a gene: 4. The CDR3 sequence is 15 residues long. Germline V gives CDR1 KGHSH, CDR2 LQKENI. CDR3 DNA: TGTGCCAGCTCACCCCGACAGGGGGCAGCCGGGGAGCTGTTTTTT. It is translated as CASSPRQGAAGELFF.

The chain employs TRBV18 and TRBJ2-7; perhaps TRBD1 as D (6 bases). Trimming took 4 bases from V and 3 from J, leaving 13 bases between them. This CDR3 is built from 14 residues. The germline V gene encodes CDR1 KGHSH and CDR2 LQKENI. The CDR3 sequence is CASSQGKGDYEQYF. The CDR3 DNA reads as TGTGCCAGCTCACAGGGAAAGGGGGACTACGAGCAGTACTTC.

V usage is TRBV28 and J usage is TRBJ1-6, with 7 positions matching TRBD1. This CDR3 region has 15 residues. The ends lost 5 bases at V and 10 bases at J; junction bases unmatched: 11. The germline CDR1 and CDR2 sequences are MDHEN and SYDVKM. CDR3 residues: CASSIPRTGASPLHF. DNA for the CDR3: TGTGCCAGCAGTATACCAAGGACAGGCGCCTCACCCCTCCACTTT.

This rearrangement joins TRBV10-3 to TRBJ2-1; D unclear. CDR1 is ENHRY and CDR2 is SYGVKD in the germline V gene. The V and J ends lost 10 bases and 8 bases respectively, with 18 bases between them. The CDR3 runs 13 residues. The CDR3 coding sequence is TGTGCCACCCAGGCAGGCGAGTTGGATGAGCAGTTCTTC. Amino acid sequence: CATQAGELDEQFF.

This clone was seen a handful of times. The genes are TRBV10-1 and TRBJ1-1, with D possibly being TRBD1 (6 bases). The ends were cut back, 4 bases at V and 5 bases at J, with 14 bases in the middle. From germline, CDR1 is WNHNN and CDR2 SYGVQD (reference sequence). The CDR3 extends over 14 amino acids. The CDR3 is CASSVGGPSTEAFF. In DNA form, the CDR3 reads TGCGCCAGCAGTGTCGGGGGGCCGAGTACTGAAGCTTTCTTT.

The gene calls are TRBV6-6 and TRBJ1-2; perhaps TRBD1 as D (6 bases). Germline V CDR1 and CDR2: MNHNY, SVGAGI (reference sequence). Deletions cut 7 bases from V and 13 bases from J, with 16 bases between. This CDR3 is built from 11 residues. The CDR3 loop reads CASTSRGRGTF. CDR3 DNA: TGTGCCAGCACCTCCAGGGGCCGGGGCACCTTC.